This T cell receptor (beta chain) was observed in a study of graft-versus-host responses after intestinal transplantation. The wider study: Each recipient received a multivisceral, liver-intestinal, or isolated intestinal graft. Among the recipients, all got anti-thymocyte globulin induction and then tacrolimus and steroids for roughly three years.

About this clone: The antigen is unknown.

Study-wide results and limits: The presence of high graft-versus-host to host-versus-graft clonal ratios in allografts characterized patients with graft-donor T cell macrochimerism. GvH clones turned up in recipient marrow; some had shown up first in ileum or blood.

Here immunoSEQ multiplex PCR was the method, and the copy in TCRdb shows in-frame clones only, minus some. The sample gives 150,000 or so clones, about 93% of which show up once; roughly 0.19% is in the top ten. Trimming removed 8 bases at V and 0 bases at J, with 19 bases between. The CDR3 covers 16 residues. Per the germline V gene, CDR1 is WSHSY and CDR2 is SAAADI. This chain connects TRBV10-2 to TRBJ1-1; D perhaps matches TRBD1 (5 bases). This receptor was identified in a human donor who received an intestinal transplant. The input for sequencing was unstimulated CD4+ T cells sorted from spleen or lymph node cells, taken before intestinal transplant. CDR3 in amino acids: CASGPSGTPLNTEAFF. The CDR3 DNA follows: TGCGCCAGCGGACCCTCCGGGACCCCCTTGAACACTGAAGCTTTCTTT.